This T cell receptor (beta chain) was observed in a study of blood T cell repertoires in COVID-19. This clone showed up just a few times. V gave up 8 bases and J gave up 7 bases; unmatched junction bases: 11. The germline gives CDR1 SEHNR, CDR2 FQNEAQ (reference sequence). There are 15 residues in the CDR3. In the original workflow: Amplified reference gene primers provided the basis for estimating nucleated cell counts. Here immunoSEQ multiplex PCR was the method, and the copy in TCRdb shows in-frame clones only, minus some. The V and J calls and clone size come from that table; D and trimming were worked out from the DNA. Among around 290,000 clones listed, around 87% were seen once.

The rearrangement uses TRBV7-9 and TRBJ2-2; 9 nucleotides line up with TRBD1. This TCR was sampled from a woman aged 50 to 60 who had recovered from COVID-19. Sequences were obtained from peripheral blood. The CDR3 DNA is TGTGCCAGCCGCGAGGCACAGGGGGCAGGCGGGGAGCTGTTTTTT. This translates into CASREAQGAGGELFF.